One and the same sample provided the 32 T cell receptor beta chains below, sequenced in a study of T cells in localized non-small cell lung cancer. Generated by immunoSEQ multiplex PCR, the TCRdb table keeps only in-frame clones and is missing some. The sample records 38,000 or so clones, about four fifths being singletons. The specimen was peripheral blood mononuclear cells, collected before any cancer treatment. The receptor set was obtained from a male donor at least 60 years old with stage II lung adenocarcinoma.

In this sample, this clone turned up once. The CDR3 DNA follows: TGCAGCGGGACAGGGATCAACACTGAAGCTTTCTTT. Its protein is CSGTGINTEAFF. The chain links TRBV29-1 to TRBJ1-1; 8 positions match TRBD1. CDR1 SQVTM and CDR2 ANQGSEA come from the germline V gene. The ends lost 7 bases at V and 2 bases at J; junction bases unmatched: 3. The CDR3 runs 12 residues.

The rearrangement uses TRBV7-2 and TRBJ1-2; D unclear. This CDR3 has 13 amino acids. Between the trimmed V and J ends, which lost 3 bases and 5 bases, there was a span of 10 bases. The germline gives CDR1 SGHTA, CDR2 FQGNSA. The CDR3 reads CASSFFVGYGYTF. As DNA, the CDR3 is TGTGCCAGCAGCTTCTTTGTCGGATATGGCTACACCTTC.

This clone was recorded once. The rearrangement links TRBV30 to TRBJ2-4, with a weak D call TRBD2 (6 bases). CDR3 length: 13 residues. The V and J ends lost 2 bases and 9 bases respectively, with 14 bases between them. Looked up from germline, CDR1 is GTSNPN and CDR2 is SVGIG (reference sequence). The CDR3 DNA reads as TGTGCCTGGAGTTCCGCGGCGGGAACCATTCAGTACTTC. Residues: CAWSSAAGTIQYF.

The J gene is TRBJ1-2, the V gene TRBV28; 12 bases match TRBD1. This CDR3 comprises 15 residues. V lost 7 bases to trimming and J lost 8 bases; unmatched junction nucleotides: 11. CDR1 is MDHEN, CDR2 SYDVKM, per germline. CDR3 protein: CASTSSPGQGAGYTF. The CDR3 DNA sequence: TGTGCCAGCACCTCTAGTCCGGGACAGGGGGCGGGCTACACCTTC.

The chain carries TRBV28 and TRBJ1-4; D is possibly TRBD1 (5 bases). Per germline, CDR1 MDHEN and CDR2 SYDVKM. V lost 2 bases, J lost 8 bases, and 9 bases lay in between. CDR3 length equals 13 residues. Here the CDR3 reads CASSLQGYEKLFF. CDR3 bases: TGTGCCAGCAGTTTACAGGGATACGAAAAACTGTTTTTT.

The chain recombines TRBV9 with TRBJ2-7; 7 bases line up with TRBD1. Germline CDR1 SGDLS, CDR2 YYNGEE. The CDR3 is made up of 12 amino acids. The V gene end was trimmed by 3 bases and the J gene end by 7 bases; junction bases not matched to a gene: 4. DNA of the CDR3: TGTGCCAGCAGCGCTCAACAGGGGGAGCAGTACTTC. It codes for CASSAQQGEQYF.

V gene TRBV7-9 combines with J gene TRBJ1-1; perhaps TRBD1 as D (6 bases). V was trimmed by 5 bases and J by 4 bases, leaving 11 bases between them. Per germline, CDR1 SEHNR and CDR2 FQNEAQ (reference sequence). The CDR3 runs 13 residues. Here the CDR3 reads CASSKDSFTEAFF. The CDR3 nucleotides read TGTGCCAGCAGCAAGGACAGCTTCACTGAAGCTTTCTTT.

The J gene is TRBJ2-7, the V gene TRBV4-2, with 12 bases aligning to TRBD2. In germline, CDR1 is LGHNA, CDR2 YNFKEQ. The CDR3 has 18 amino acids. With 0 bases clipped from V and 3 bases from J, the junction kept 9 bases outside the gene matches. The CDR3 loop is CASSQDIGLAGNYYEQYF. In nucleotides, the CDR3 is TGTGCCAGCAGCCAAGATATAGGACTAGCGGGAAACTACTACGAGCAGTACTTC.

The chain joins TRBV5-1 to TRBJ2-7, with a tentative D call TRBD1 (6 bases). V was trimmed by 4 bases and J by 3 bases, leaving 17 bases between them. Germline CDR1 and CDR2: SGHRS and YFSETQ. This CDR3 has 15 amino acids. The CDR3 nucleotides read TGCGCCAGCAGCCTGGGGGCGGCAACAAACTACGAGCAGTACTTC. It yields the protein CASSLGAATNYEQYF.

The chain uses TRBV4-1 and TRBJ2-2; D tentatively reads TRBD1 or TRBD2 (5 bases each). The length of the CDR3 is 15 residues. Trimming removed 7 bases at V and 1 base at J, with 13 bases between. Germline CDR1 and CDR2: MGHRA and YSYEKL. The CDR3 here is CASTSGSGNTGELFF. CDR3 bases: TGCGCCAGCACCTCAGGGAGTGGGAACACCGGGGAGCTGTTTTTT.

The chain couples TRBV10-3 to TRBJ2-1; 9 nucleotides match TRBD2. This CDR3 contains 14 residues. The junction had 3 bases not matched to a gene; V was cut back by 2 bases and J by 7 bases. CDR1 and CDR2 (germline): ENHRY, SYGVKD. The CDR3 sequence: CAISEELAGNEQFF. The CDR3 DNA reads as TGTGCCATCAGTGAGGAGCTAGCGGGGAATGAGCAGTTCTTC.

Only a few counts were recorded for this clone. This chain joins TRBV11-3 and TRBJ2-7; the D is unclear. Germline lookup yields CDR1 SGHNT and CDR2 YENEEA. Trimming shortened V by 1 base and J by 6 bases, and 13 bases separated the two germline ends. The CDR3 has 14 amino acids. The CDR3 sequence: CASSLGPAAAEQYF. The CDR3 DNA sequence: TGTGCCAGCAGCTTAGGCCCCGCCGCCGCCGAGCAGTACTTC.

The chain is built from TRBV7-3 and TRBJ1-1; D is ambiguous. The CDR3 has 13 residues. Germline CDR1 is SGHTA and CDR2 is FQGTGA. V lost 5 bases and J 1 base, leaving 8 bases between the germline ends. The CDR3 is CASSSQRNTEAFF. The CDR3, as DNA: TGTGCCAGCAGCAGCCAGCGGAACACTGAAGCTTTCTTT.

This chain joins TRBV5-5 and TRBJ1-1; D is unclear. The length of the CDR3 is 14 residues. The V and J ends lost 4 bases and 1 base respectively, with 11 bases between them. CDR1 SGHKS and CDR2 YYEKEE come from the germline V gene (reference sequence). CDR3 in DNA: TGTGCCAGCAGCCTACACGACGGGAACACTGAAGCTTTCTTT. Residues: CASSLHDGNTEAFF.

The V gene is TRBV7-9, the J gene TRBJ2-7, with 7 positions matching TRBD1. The junction had 13 bases not matched to a gene; V was cut back by 5 bases and J by 3 bases. The CDR3 has 16 residues. Germline values: CDR1 SEHNR, CDR2 FQNEAQ (reference sequence). CDR3 DNA: TGTGCCAGCAGCCACGGCTCAGGGACAGCCCGCTACGAGCAGTACTTC. It is translated as CASSHGSGTARYEQYF.

This chain uses TRBV6-6 with TRBJ2-7; TRBD2 agrees at 15 bases. The trim removed 6 bases at V and 3 bases at J, leaving 6 bases unmatched. Germline assignment: CDR1 MNHNY and CDR2 SVGAGI (reference sequence). The CDR3 is made up of 16 amino acids. The CDR3 bases are TGTGCCAGCAGGGAGGGACTAGCGGGAGGAGGCTACGAGCAGTACTTC. This gives the protein CASREGLAGGGYEQYF.

The chain is built from TRBV30 and TRBJ2-7; 8 bases agree with TRBD1. V gave up 4 bases and J gave up 5 bases; unmatched junction bases: 10. The CDR3 is 14 amino acids. Germline assignment: CDR1 GTSNPN and CDR2 SVGIG (reference sequence). CDR3 in amino acids: CAWTDRGRGNEQYF. The CDR3 DNA reads as TGTGCCTGGACCGACAGGGGAAGAGGAAACGAGCAGTACTTC.

Within the sample, this clone is medium-sized. The chain joins TRBV19 to TRBJ2-5, with TRBD2 matching over 9 bases. Germline CDR1 is LNHDA and CDR2 is SQIVND (reference sequence). The trim removed 5 bases at V and 4 bases at J, leaving 8 bases unmatched. The CDR3 length is 15 residues. The DNA of the CDR3 is TGTGCCAGTAGTCCCCTAGCGGGATCGGTAGAGACCCAGTACTTC. It specifies CASSPLAGSVETQYF.

The chain joins TRBV28 to TRBJ1-4, with a tentative D call TRBD1 (5 bases). Trimming stripped 3 bases from V and 5 bases from J, with 10 bases between. CDR1 MDHEN and CDR2 SYDVKM come from the germline V gene. This CDR3 contains 14 residues. The CDR3 DNA reads as TGTGCCAGCAGTTTGGGGCAGGGAAATGAAAAACTGTTTTTT. It codes for CASSLGQGNEKLFF.

The chain uses TRBV6-5 and TRBJ2-7, with D uncertain. V gave up 6 bases and J gave up 4 bases, with 10 bases separating them. CDR3 length: 12 residues. Germline CDR1 and CDR2: MNHEY and SVGAGI. CDR3 protein: CASSPGYYEQYF. CDR3 sequence (DNA): TGTGCCAGCAGCCCTGGTTATTACGAGCAGTACTTC.

CDR3 DNA sequence: TGTGCCAGCAGCGAGGGACTAGCTGGCAATGAGCAGTTCTTC. This sequence encodes CASSEGLAGNEQFF. This chain uses TRBV5-4 with TRBJ2-1; 9 bases are shared with TRBD2. The CDR3 loop spans 14 amino acids. J lost 6 bases, V lost 4 bases, and 5 bases had no gene match. CDR1 and CDR2 from the germline V gene are SGHNT and YYREEE (reference sequence).

CDR3 region: CASSLDSSQPQHF. In DNA, the CDR3 is TGTGCCAGCAGCTTGGACAGTAGTCAGCCCCAGCATTTT. The chain carries TRBV5-4 and TRBJ1-5; no clear D gene. The CDR3 has 13 amino acids. With 0 bases removed from V and 6 bases from J, the gap between germline ends came to 7 bases. Germline CDR1 and CDR2: SGHNT and YYREEE (reference sequence).

This clone was counted once. V gene TRBV13 combines with J gene TRBJ2-3; TRBD1 is a possible D gene (5 bases). CDR3 length equals 16 residues. CDR1 is PRHDT and CDR2 is FYEKMQ in the germline V gene (reference sequence). Trimming stripped 4 bases from V and 2 bases from J, with 16 bases between. This chain's CDR3 is CASSSNLDSFTDTQYF. DNA for the CDR3: TGTGCCAGCAGCTCCAATCTTGACAGTTTCACAGATACGCAGTATTTT.

This chain links TRBV7-6 with TRBJ1-5; D call uncertain. CDR1 and CDR2 from the germline V gene are SGHVS and FNYEAQ. Trimming shortened V by 1 base and J by 2 bases, and 6 bases separated the two germline ends. This CDR3 contains 14 residues. CDR3 DNA: TGTGCCAGCAGCTTAGGAGGAGGCAATCAGCCCCAGCATTTT. Its protein is CASSLGGGNQPQHF. The variable domain in full, completed from reference TRBV7-6 and TRBJ1-5, reads GAGVSQSPRYKVTKRGQDVALRCDPISGHVSLYWYRQALGQGPEFLTYFNYEAQQDKSGLPNDRFSAERPEGSISTLTIQRTEQRDSAMYRCASSLGGGNQPQHFGDGTRLSIL.

V is TRBV7-2 and J is TRBJ2-7; a weak D match, TRBD1 (6 bases). The V gene's germline CDR1 is SGHTA and CDR2 FQGNSA. The CDR3 runs to 12 residues. V was cut by 4 bases and J by 7 bases, with 11 bases left in between. The CDR3 sequence is CASSWGPGEQYF. The CDR3 DNA reads as TGTGCCAGCAGCTGGGGGCCTGGAGAGCAGTACTTC.

This chain links TRBV28 with TRBJ1-2; TRBD1 is a possible D gene (6 bases). The V and J ends lost 4 bases and 4 bases respectively, with 13 bases between them. This CDR3 is 14 amino acids long. Germline V gives CDR1 MDHEN, CDR2 SYDVKM. The CDR3 DNA sequence: TGTGCCAGCAGTTCGGCCCGGACAGCCTATGGCTACACCTTC. This encodes CASSSARTAYGYTF.

The chain employs TRBV10-3 and TRBJ1-1, with TRBD1 as a possible D gene (5 bases). The germline gives CDR1 ENHRY, CDR2 SYGVKD. Trimming removed 4 bases at V and 1 base at J, with 10 bases between. This CDR3 has 14 amino acids. The DNA for the CDR3 is TGTGCCATCAGTGCTGGGGGGGGGAACACTGAAGCTTTCTTT. Residues: CAISAGGGNTEAFF.

This chain links TRBV18 with TRBJ1-2; D ambiguous. V lost 6 bases and J 0 bases, leaving 11 bases between the germline ends. This CDR3 has 14 residues. Germline V lookup: CDR1 KGHSH, CDR2 LQKENI. The CDR3 DNA reads TGTGCCAGCTCGTCGGAAAGATCTAACTATGGCTACACCTTC. Protein sequence: CASSSERSNYGYTF.

This clone was seen only once. V and J are TRBV9 and TRBJ2-3; no reliable D call. Deletions cut 5 bases from V and 0 bases from J, with 10 bases between. Germline CDR1 and CDR2: SGDLS and YYNGEE. There are 14 residues in the CDR3. CDR3 residues: CASSVSSSTDTQYF. CDR3 coding DNA: TGTGCCAGCAGTGTTAGCAGCAGCACAGATACGCAGTATTTT.

V and J are TRBV7-9 and TRBJ1-2; D ambiguous. Germline V gene sequence: CDR1 SEHNR, CDR2 FQNEAQ (reference sequence). This CDR3 has 16 amino acids. V was clipped by 5 bases and J by 7 bases, with 23 bases between them. The CDR3 region is CASSGGGLVLSIGYTF. The CDR3 DNA follows: TGTGCCAGCAGCGGTGGAGGGCTAGTCCTCTCCATTGGCTACACCTTC. The full variable domain, its missing parts supplied by reference TRBV7-9 and TRBJ1-2, is DTGVSQNPRHKITKRGQNVTFRCDPISEHNRLYWYRQTLGQGPEFLTYFQNEAQLEKSRLLSDRFSAERPKGSFSTLEIQRTEQGDSAMYLCASSGGGLVLSIGYTFGSGTRLTVV.

The rearrangement links TRBV28 to TRBJ2-1; 10 nucleotides align to TRBD2. The germline CDR1 and CDR2 sequences are MDHEN and SYDVKM. The CDR3 consists of 14 residues. The V gene end was trimmed by 7 bases and the J gene end by 9 bases; junction bases not matched to a gene: 9. In DNA, the CDR3 is TGTGCCAGCAAGGCTAGCGGGAGCTCAGGTGAGCAGTTCTTC. This translates into CASKASGSSGEQFF.

The gene calls are TRBV4-2 and TRBJ2-2, with 7 nucleotides matching TRBD2. The CDR3 consists of 17 residues. Germline V gives CDR1 LGHNA, CDR2 YNFKEQ. Unmatched junction bases numbered 9, after V lost 4 bases and J lost 1 base. The CDR3 loop reads CASSPWGGRMNTGELFF. Here the CDR3 DNA reads TGTGCCAGCAGCCCGTGGGGGGGACGGATGAACACCGGGGAGCTGTTTTTT.